These T cell receptor beta chains were read from a single sample in a study of T cell responses to AZD1222 COVID-19 vaccine. Assay used: immunoSEQ multiplex PCR; TCRdb lists only in-frame clones, some missing. The table lists roughly 130,000 clones, around 83% of them singletons. The input for sequencing was peripheral blood, taken on day 0 of AZD1222 vaccination. The source is an adult in good health. Both conserved end residues are part of each CDR3. D genes are given only for firm matches. Part of the rows lack a size; the others show once, few, many or a class for expanded clones.

clone_size	j_call	v_call	d_call	cdr3_aa	cdr3_nt
-	TRBJ1-1	TRBV7-9	-	CASSLVGATEAFF	TGTGCCAGCAGCTTAGTCGGGGCAACTGAAGCTTTCTTT
-	TRBJ2-5	TRBV7-7	TRBD1	CASSSEQGPNPFQETQYF	TGTGCCAGCAGCTCCGAACAGGGGCCAAATCCTTTCCAAGAGACCCAGTACTTC
medium-sized	TRBJ1-3	TRBV27	-	CASSPSRDSGNTIYF	TGTGCCAGCAGCCCCTCCCGCGACTCTGGAAACACCATATATTTT
-	TRBJ2-7	TRBV6-1	TRBD1	CASSDQGQGYEQYF	TGTGCCAGCAGTGACCAAGGACAGGGCTACGAGCAGTACTTC
-	TRBJ1-1	TRBV4-1	-	CASSTRTEMNTEAFF	TGCGCCAGCAGCACTCGGACAGAGATGAACACTGAAGCTTTCTTT
-	TRBJ1-5	TRBV2	-	CASRGQYNQPQHF	TGTGCCAGCAGAGGACAGTACAATCAGCCCCAGCATTTT
-	TRBJ1-5	TRBV4-1	-	CASSQEGVQPQHF	TGCGCCAGCAGCCAAGAAGGGGTTCAGCCCCAGCATTTT
-	TRBJ2-5	TRBV24-1	-	CATSLGPETQYF	TGTGCCACCTCGTTGGGGCCGGAGACCCAGTACTTC
few	TRBJ2-7	TRBV3-1/TRBV3-2	-	CASSPRTGTQYSYEQYF	TGTGCCAGCAGCCCACGGACCGGGACACAGTACTCCTACGAGCAGTACTTC
-	TRBJ2-1	TRBV7-9	TRBD1	CASSLWDRGPYNEQFF	TGTGCCAGCAGCTTGTGGGACAGGGGGCCATACAATGAGCAGTTCTTC
-	TRBJ1-1	TRBV10-3	-	CAISESIVSSEAFF	TGTGCCATCAGTGAGTCGATTGTTTCTTCTGAAGCTTTCTTT
-	TRBJ2-7	TRBV3-1/TRBV3-2	TRBD2	CASSHGTSGSSSYEQYF	TGTGCCAGCAGCCACGGGACTAGCGGGAGCAGCTCCTACGAGCAGTACTTC
-	TRBJ2-1	TRBV7-3	TRBD1	CASSWDSWTSEQFF	TGTGCCAGCAGTTGGGACAGCTGGACAAGCGAGCAGTTCTTC
once	TRBJ1-1	TRBV5-1	-	CASSPLGGNTEAFF	TGCGCCAGCAGCCCTTTGGGAGGGAACACTGAAGCTTTCTTT
-	TRBJ2-2	TRBV4-1	TRBD2	CASSRGLAGGSGELFF	TGCGCCAGCAGCCGTGGACTAGCGGGAGGGTCCGGGGAGCTGTTTTTT
-	TRBJ2-1	TRBV7-9	-	CASSLGGQGRRNEQFF	TGTGCCAGCAGCTTAGGTGGCCAGGGGAGGCGCAATGAGCAGTTCTTC
-	TRBJ1-5	TRBV7-8	-	CASSLGPLHQPQHF	TGTGCCAGCAGCTTAGGTCCCCTCCACCAGCCCCAGCATTTT
-	TRBJ1-1	TRBV12-3/TRBV12-4	-	CASAVRANTEAFF	TGTGCCAGCGCTGTTAGGGCGAACACTGAAGCTTTCTTT
-	TRBJ1-4	TRBV28	TRBD1	CASSEQGKEKLFF	TGTGCCAGCAGTGAACAGGGGAAGGAAAAACTGTTTTTT
-	TRBJ2-1	TRBV3-1/TRBV3-2	TRBD2	CASSQDLGLVSEQFF	TGTGCCAGCAGCCAAGATCTCGGACTAGTCAGTGAGCAGTTCTTC
-	TRBJ2-1	TRBV6-7	TRBD2	CASSYSYGTSGSFDNEQFF	TGTGCCAGCAGTTACTCTTACGGGACTAGCGGGAGTTTTGACAATGAGCAGTTCTTC
-	TRBJ1-5	TRBV19	-	CASTGTHNQPQHF	TGTGCCAGTACAGGGACACACAATCAGCCCCAGCATTTT
-	TRBJ2-3	TRBV6-1	-	CASSEPGLGKDTDTQYF	TGTGCCAGCAGTGAACCGGGACTCGGTAAGGACACAGATACGCAGTATTTT
few	TRBJ1-3	TRBV30	-	CAWKAQGAGNTIYF	TGTGCCTGGAAAGCACAGGGCGCTGGAAACACCATATATTTT
few	TRBJ2-1	TRBV3-1/TRBV3-2	TRBD2	CASSQISGGGEQFF	TGTGCCAGCAGCCAAATTAGCGGGGGCGGTGAGCAGTTCTTC
-	TRBJ1-1	TRBV13	-	CASTAVGSLNTEAFF	TGTGCCAGCACAGCTGTGGGCAGTTTGAACACTGAAGCTTTCTTT
-	TRBJ1-4	TRBV3-1/TRBV3-2	-	CASSQGPVREKLFF	TGTGCCAGCAGCCAAGGTCCAGTACGGGAAAAACTGTTTTTT
-	TRBJ1-4	TRBV28	-	CASSFIRIATNEKLFF	TGTGCCAGCAGTTTTATCAGGATCGCAACTAATGAAAAACTGTTTTTT